The sequence of this TCR beta chain was determined in a study of cytomegalovirus exposure and HLA in healthy donors. General study results and limits: The study listed roughly 160 cytomegalovirus-associated TCR beta chains.

PCR was performed using 60 Vbeta and 13 Jbeta primers. Sequenced by immunoSEQ multiplex PCR; TCRdb stores in-frame clones only, minus some. This sample carries about 70,000 clones, about 67% of them seen once, and the ten largest clones take 9.5% to 12%. With regard to this clone: Its antigen is unidentified.

V was clipped by 1 base and J by 1 base, with 7 bases between them. Germline V gene data show CDR1 as SQVTM and CDR2 as ANQGSEA. The CDR3 is 13 residues long. The sequence derives from a human donor in good health. Sequenced material: PBMCs. The chain is built from TRBV29-1 and TRBJ2-5; D is unclear. The CDR3 nucleotides read TGCAGCGTTGAAGGTCGTCTCCAAGAGACCCAGTACTTC. Translated, it gives CSVEGRLQETQYF.